This passage covers 21 T cell receptor beta chains from one sample sequenced in a study of T cell repertoires in cytomegalovirus infection (dated by TCRdb to between 2018 and 2021). These receptors have no known antigen. This sample was sequenced with an Illumina HiSeq 1500. TCRdb cleaned the public reads at Q25 with fastp, built clones with MiXCR and kept in-frame beta chains. One record per CDR3 amino acid sequence lists the most common genes and DNA. In all, the sample holds about 89,000 distinct CDR3 sequences, and 25% to 30% of those were seen once. The top ten clonotypes cover around 68% of the sample. According to the study, the label for this sample's treatment or condition signals: in vitro stimulation with specific CMV peptide epitopes to enrich CMV-specific T cells. The material sequenced was CD8+ T cells from cultured PBMCs, taken from culture after CMV antigen stimulation. The receptors shown here come from a human donor in good health (CMV status not recorded). Some clones in this sample may be carry-over from other donors' samples.

This clonotype has only one observation. The chain carries TRBV5-3 and TRBJ2-1, with D possibly being TRBD2 (5 bases). TRBV5-3 is sorted into the ORF group, with uncertain function. The CDR3 loop spans 14 amino acids. V was trimmed by 8 bases and J by 5 bases, leaving 17 bases between them. The CDR3 spells CASSALDGNNEQFF. CDR3 bases: TGTGCCAGCAGCGCCCTGGACGGGAACAATGAGCAGTTCTTC.

The gene calls are TRBV7-2 and TRBJ2-7; TRBD1 matches at 7 bases. This CDR3 has 18 amino acids. Unmatched junction bases numbered 22, after V lost 6 bases and J lost 5 bases. Germline V gene lookup returns CDR1 SGHTA and CDR2 FQGNSA. The CDR3 coding sequence is TGTGCCAGCAGTTTCCGAGCGGACAGGTCATTCCCCGGCGACGAGCAGTACTTC. Translated: CASSFRADRSFPGDEQYF.

The chain is built from TRBV7-9 and TRBJ2-7; 9 nucleotides align to TRBD1. This CDR3 region has 16 residues. CDR1 and CDR2 (germline): SEHNR, FQNEAQ (reference sequence). The junction had 7 bases not matched to a gene; V was cut back by 4 bases and J by 0 bases. This chain's CDR3 is CASSSFRDRASYEQYF. The DNA of the CDR3 is TGTGCCAGCAGCTCTTTCCGGGACAGGGCCTCCTACGAGCAGTACTTC.

This clonotype occurred a few times. The chain is built from TRBV12-3 or TRBV12-4 and TRBJ1-1; D is uncertain. Trimming took 3 bases from V and 6 from J, leaving 11 bases between them. The CDR3 runs to 13 residues. The CDR3 DNA reads TGTGCCAGCAGTTTGAAGGGTAGGGCTGAAGCTTTCTTT. This gives the protein CASSLKGRAEAFF.

This chain connects TRBV9 to TRBJ1-1; D is possibly TRBD1 (5 bases). This CDR3 has 14 amino acids. Germline V gives CDR1 SGDLS, CDR2 YYNGEE. The V and J ends lost 0 bases and 5 bases respectively, with 11 bases between them. In DNA form, the CDR3 reads TGTGCCAGCAGCGTAGGTTCAGGGAAGACTGAAGCTTTCTTT. Translation gives CASSVGSGKTEAFF.

The genes are TRBV20-1 and TRBJ1-2; no firm D call. The V end lost 0 bases, the J end lost 2 bases, and 10 bases lay between the germline ends. The CDR3 covers 14 residues. The germline gives CDR1 DFQATT, CDR2 SNEGSKA (reference sequence). CDR3 in DNA: TGCAGTGCTAGAGATCCGGGCGCCAACTATGGCTACACCTTC. Amino acids: CSARDPGANYGYTF.

The rearrangement uses TRBV7-9 and TRBJ2-1; 7 nucleotides agree with TRBD2. This CDR3 has 17 residues. The J segment lost 6 bases and the V segment lost 5 bases, leaving 16 bases of the junction unmatched. CDR1 and CDR2 from the germline V gene are SEHNR and FQNEAQ (reference sequence). The DNA for the CDR3 is TGTGCCAGCAGCGTGAGCGAAACTAGCGCTGGGGCCAATGAGCAGTTCTTC. Protein: CASSVSETSAGANEQFF.

The chain couples TRBV5-6 to TRBJ2-7; 9 bases line up with TRBD1. There are 14 residues in the CDR3. Per the germline V gene, CDR1 is SGHDT and CDR2 is YYEEEE. With V trimmed by 4 bases and J by 3 bases, 5 bases remained unmatched. The CDR3 loop is CASSPRQGGYEQYF. CDR3 bases: TGTGCCAGCAGCCCCCGACAGGGGGGCTACGAGCAGTACTTC. Complete variable domain (other parts from reference TRBV5-6 and TRBJ2-7): DAGVTQSPTHLIKTRGQQVTLRCSPKSGHDTVSWYQQALGQGPQFIFQYYEEEERQRGNFPDRFSGHQFPNYSSELNVNALLLGDSALYLCASSPRQGGYEQYFGPGTRLTVT.

This clonotype was recorded at least ten times. This chain joins TRBV7-8 and TRBJ2-1; TRBD1 agrees at 7 bases. V was clipped by 2 bases and J by 8 bases; unmatched bases: 9. Germline CDR1 and CDR2: SGHVS and FQNEAQ. The CDR3 consists of 15 residues. In DNA, the CDR3 is TGTGCCAGCAGCTTATTGGGGACAGTCAACCATGAGCAGTTCTTC. This codes for CASSLLGTVNHEQFF.

This clonotype has a count of ten or more. The chain joins TRBV7-2 to TRBJ2-3; 7 bases agree with TRBD2. The CDR3 is 16 amino acids. The V segment lost 4 bases and the J segment 0 bases; nucleotides outside the gene matches: 7. Germline assignment: CDR1 SGHTA and CDR2 FQGNSA. For the CDR3, the DNA is TGTGCCAGCAGCTCCAAGGGAGGGACCAGCACAGATACGCAGTATTTT. Its translation: CASSSKGGTSTDTQYF.

This chain connects TRBV20-1 to TRBJ2-1, with 8 bases identical to TRBD2. This CDR3 comprises 12 residues. Trimming removed 6 bases from V and 10 bases from J; junction bases left unmatched: 8. Germline V gene sequence: CDR1 DFQATT, CDR2 SNEGSKA (reference sequence). CDR3: CSAAAGGAEQFF. CDR3 in DNA: TGCAGTGCCGCGGCGGGGGGCGCGGAGCAGTTCTTC.

This clonotype showed up many times. The chain is built from TRBV12-3 or TRBV12-4 and TRBJ1-2, with D unresolved. Trimming took 1 base from V and 0 from J, leaving 9 bases between them. CDR3 size: 15 residues. CDR3: CASSLVAQANYGYTF. Here the CDR3 DNA reads TGTGCCAGCAGTTTAGTGGCGCAAGCTAACTATGGCTACACCTTC.

V gene TRBV11-2 combines with J gene TRBJ2-2; D might be TRBD2 (7 bases). Trimming cost V 5 bases and J 6 bases, with 10 bases left between them. Germline CDR1 and CDR2: SGHAT and FQNNGV. The CDR3 sequence is 13 residues long. The CDR3 nucleotides read TGTGCCAGCAGCATAGGGGGGGCCGGGGAGCTGTTTTTT. As protein: CASSIGGAGELFF.

The chain combines TRBV5-4 with TRBJ1-1; 8 bases align to TRBD1. The CDR3 extends over 15 amino acids. CDR1 is SGHNT and CDR2 is YYREEE in the germline V gene (reference sequence). V dropped 5 bases and J dropped 6; count of bases not matched to a gene: 12. Here the CDR3 DNA reads TGTGCCAGCAGGGAGCAGGGGGCGGGATCGCCTGAAGCTTTCTTT. Translated: CASREQGAGSPEAFF.

The chain recombines TRBV2 with TRBJ2-7; the D is unclear. The ends were cut back, 3 bases at V and 2 bases at J, with 20 bases in the middle. Germline CDR1 is SNHLY and CDR2 is FYNNEI. This CDR3 is 17 amino acids long. CDR3 sequence: CASSDGGIGSVTYEQYF. The CDR3 nucleotides are TGTGCCAGCAGTGATGGCGGAATTGGGTCAGTGACCTACGAGCAGTACTTC.

There are many counts of this clonotype. This chain links TRBV11-2 with TRBJ2-7; 13 bases are a match to TRBD2. CDR1 SGHAT and CDR2 FQNNGV come from the germline V gene. The CDR3 spans 15 residues. Trimming at V came to 5 bases and at J to 5 bases, leaving 6 bases not matched to a gene. DNA of the CDR3: TGTGCCAGCAGCCGTAAGACTAGCGGGGGGAACGAGCAGTACTTC. This codes for CASSRKTSGGNEQYF.

A single count supports this clonotype. The chain joins TRBV4-1 to TRBJ2-7; possibly TRBD1 for D (5 bases). Germline-derived CDR1 and CDR2 are MGHRA and YSYEKL. V lost 3 bases and J lost 2, with 11 bases in between. The CDR3 is 14 residues long. The CDR3 protein is CASSHDSTTYEQYF. The DNA of the CDR3 is TGCGCCAGCAGCCACGACAGTACTACCTACGAGCAGTACTTC.

The CDR3: CASRGGRADTQYF. The DNA of the CDR3 is TGTGCCAGCAGGGGGGGCCGGGCAGATACGCAGTATTTT. The chain carries TRBV27 and TRBJ2-3; D is possibly TRBD1 or TRBD2 (6 bases each). Germline V lookup: CDR1 MNHEY, CDR2 SMNVEV (reference sequence). This CDR3 contains 13 residues. V was pared by 6 bases and J by 4 bases, with 11 bases between.

The chain employs TRBV5-1 and TRBJ1-1; 11 bases align to TRBD1. The ends lost 4 bases at V and 6 bases at J; junction bases unmatched: 5. The CDR3 runs to 14 residues. In germline, CDR1 is SGHRS, CDR2 YFSETQ. The CDR3 loop is CASSERTGGSEAFF. Here the CDR3 DNA reads TGCGCCAGCAGCGAACGGACAGGGGGCTCTGAAGCTTTCTTT.

With respect to this clonotype: Being one base from a much bigger clone, this may be a read error. V gene TRBV28 combines with J gene TRBJ1-2; 9 nucleotides align to TRBD1. The germline CDR1 and CDR2 sequences are MDHEN and SYDVKM. This CDR3 has 15 residues. The CDR3 reads CACRKQGAVSNGYTF. CDR3 DNA: TGTGCCTGCAGAAAACAGGGGGCAGTTAGCAATGGCTACACCTTC.

The J gene is TRBJ1-1, the V gene TRBV6-1, with D unclear. Germline CDR1 is MNHNS and CDR2 is SASEGT. The length of the CDR3 is 14 residues. V was clipped by 1 base and J by 6 bases, with 12 bases between them. This chain's CDR3 is CASSEGSAVAEAFF. CDR3 sequence (DNA): TGTGCCAGCAGTGAAGGGTCGGCTGTCGCTGAAGCTTTCTTT.